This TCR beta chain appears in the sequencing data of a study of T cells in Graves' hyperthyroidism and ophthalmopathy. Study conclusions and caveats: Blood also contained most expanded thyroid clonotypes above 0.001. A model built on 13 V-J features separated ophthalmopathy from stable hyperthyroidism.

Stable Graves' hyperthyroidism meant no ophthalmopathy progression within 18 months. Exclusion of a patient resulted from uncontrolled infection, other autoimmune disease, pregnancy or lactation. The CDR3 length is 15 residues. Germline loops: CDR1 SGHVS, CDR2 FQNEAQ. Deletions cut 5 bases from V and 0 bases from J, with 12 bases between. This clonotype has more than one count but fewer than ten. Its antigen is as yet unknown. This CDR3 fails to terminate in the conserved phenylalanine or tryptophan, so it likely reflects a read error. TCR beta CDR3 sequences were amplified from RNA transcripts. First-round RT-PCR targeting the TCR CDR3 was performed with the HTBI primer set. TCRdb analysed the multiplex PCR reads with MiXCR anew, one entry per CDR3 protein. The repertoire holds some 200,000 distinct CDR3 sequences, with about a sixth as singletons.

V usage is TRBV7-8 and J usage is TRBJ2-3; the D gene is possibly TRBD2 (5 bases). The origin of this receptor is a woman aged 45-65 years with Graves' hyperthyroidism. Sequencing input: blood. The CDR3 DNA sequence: TGTGCCAGCAGCCACCTAGCACCGAGCACAGATACGCAGTATCTT. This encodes CASSHLAPSTDTQYL.